The next 9 T cell receptor beta chains were all read from a single sample in a study of OX40 agonist ivuxolimab in advanced cancers. Data came from immunoSEQ multiplex PCR; TCRdb stores just in-frame clones and leaves some out. The sample has 9,100 or so clones, 65% to 80% seen once; the top ten hold around half. The material sequenced was CD4+ or CD8+ T cells sorted from blood, taken in a trial of the OX40 agonist ivuxolimab. All receptors derive from an adult with an advanced solid tumor such as melanoma, head and neck, liver or kidney cancer.

The chain carries TRBV7-9 and TRBJ2-5, with TRBD1 identical over 9 bases. The CDR3 extends over 15 amino acids. Germline lookup yields CDR1 SEHNR and CDR2 FQNEAQ (reference sequence). V trimming: 5 bases; J trimming: 2 bases; junction bases outside the gene matches: 6. CDR3 amino acids: CASSGWDRAQETQYF. CDR3 sequence (DNA): TGTGCCAGCAGCGGGTGGGACAGGGCTCAAGAGACCCAGTACTTC.

There are a few counts of this clone. The CDR3 sequence is CASSHPGDRGLEQYF. DNA for the CDR3: TGTGCCAGCAGCCACCCCGGGGACAGGGGGCTTGAGCAGTACTTC. The chain recombines TRBV7-9 with TRBJ2-7; 12 bases agree with TRBD1. The CDR3 length is 15 residues. Trimming removed 5 bases from V and 7 bases from J; junction bases left unmatched: 9. Germline assignment: CDR1 SEHNR and CDR2 FQNEAQ (reference sequence).

This chain connects TRBV10-2 to TRBJ1-5; D uncertain. Trimming removed 4 bases at V and 6 bases at J, with 10 bases between. There are 13 residues in the CDR3. Germline V CDR1 and CDR2: WSHSY, SAAADI. The CDR3 DNA reads as TGCGCCAGCAGTGTGGGTGGAGGTCAGCCCCAGCATTTT. This translates into CASSVGGGQPQHF.

The rearrangement uses TRBV9 and TRBJ2-4; D may be TRBD2 (5 bases). The CDR3 extends over 13 amino acids. The V end lost 4 bases, the J end lost 9 bases, and 14 bases lay between the germline ends. Looked up from germline, CDR1 is SGDLS and CDR2 is YYNGEE. Written as DNA, the CDR3 is TGTGCCAGCAGCCCTGTGCAAGGAGGCATTCAGTACTTC. This gives the protein CASSPVQGGIQYF.

This clone occurred once. V gene TRBV6-4 combines with J gene TRBJ2-3; 13 nucleotides align to TRBD2. Germline CDR1 and CDR2: MRHNA and SNTAGT. Trimming removed 2 bases from V and 5 bases from J; junction bases left unmatched: 1. The CDR3 consists of 15 residues. Here the CDR3 DNA reads TGTGCCAGCAGTGACGGGACTAGCGGGGTAGATACGCAGTATTTT. As protein: CASSDGTSGVDTQYF.

The rearrangement links TRBV27 to TRBJ2-1; 10 bases are a match to TRBD2. Germline V gene data show CDR1 as MNHEY and CDR2 as SMNVEV (reference sequence). Germline trimming cut 6 bases from V and 8 bases from J; bases unmatched to any gene: 7. The CDR3 consists of 14 residues. The CDR3 DNA sequence: TGTGCCAGCAGCCCCCGGACTAGCGGCGATGAGCAGTTCTTC. Protein product: CASSPRTSGDEQFF.

This rearrangement joins TRBV7-3 to TRBJ2-1, with 7 bases aligning to TRBD2. The trim removed 2 bases at V and 5 bases at J, leaving 12 bases unmatched. Germline lookup yields CDR1 SGHTA and CDR2 FQGTGA. The CDR3 spans 17 residues. CDR3 amino acids: CASSLEGTGTINNEQFF. The CDR3 DNA reads TGTGCCAGCAGCTTAGAGGGGACCGGGACTATTAACAATGAGCAGTTCTTC.

The J gene is TRBJ1-2, the V gene TRBV6-5; 9 nucleotides align to TRBD1. This CDR3 comprises 14 residues. V was clipped by 4 bases and J by 2 bases; unmatched bases: 2. The germline V gene has CDR1 MNHEY and CDR2 SVGAGI. The CDR3 loop reads CASSWGQGNYGYTF. CDR3 sequence (DNA): TGTGCCAGCAGTTGGGGACAGGGAAACTATGGCTACACCTTC.

The chain recombines TRBV12-5 with TRBJ2-2; 9 bases are a match to TRBD1. Losses at the gene ends were 2 bases for V and 4 bases for J; bases not matched to a gene: 11. Germline CDR1 is LGHNT and CDR2 is FRNRAP. The CDR3 runs to 18 residues. For the CDR3, the DNA is TGTGCTAGTGGTTTGTCCCAACCACAGGGGGCGGTCACCGGGGAGCTGTTTTTT. Its translation is CASGLSQPQGAVTGELFF.